The present TCR beta chain was sequenced within a study of T cell responses to AZD1222 COVID-19 vaccine. Looking at the study overall: Investigators merged groups given second doses at roughly 4 or roughly 12 weeks.

Points on this clone: The target antigen is unknown.

Measured with immunoSEQ multiplex PCR; TCRdb has only the in-frame clones, and not every one. This sample has about 99,000 clones, with nearly 90% found just once. The CDR3 is 15 amino acids. CDR1 and CDR2 (germline): MRHNA, SNTAGT. V was shortened by 2 bases and J by 6 bases, with 15 bases between the two germline ends. Broader study findings: Among vaccine-associated CD4 TCRs, coverage spanned spike, with dominance at 160-218 and 743-854. Sampling that yielded the repertoires occurred only after the peak T cell response.

The TCR was taken from an adult in good health. V gene TRBV6-4 combines with J gene TRBJ2-3; the D gene is possibly TRBD2 (6 bases). The sequences come from peripheral blood, collected on day 0 of AZD1222 vaccination. The DNA of the CDR3 is TGTGCCAGCAGTGACGGGACTGGAGGCCGGGATACGCAGTATTTT. Protein sequence: CASSDGTGGRDTQYF.